The entry that follows covers one T cell receptor (beta chain) sequence. Its specificity is not known. The CDR3 totals 11 residues. Trimming took off 6 bases at V and 3 bases at J, with 8 bases between the two ends. Germline CDR1 reads DFQATT; CDR2 reads SNEGSKA (reference sequence). This sample was included in a study of OX40 agonist ivuxolimab in advanced cancers. Study details: Two cutaneous melanoma patients and one hepatocellular carcinoma patient, three in all, had partial responses.

Study findings and constraints: Relative to CD4+, CD8+ T cells held more expanded clones on average.

The method was immunoSEQ multiplex PCR; TCRdb's version includes in-frame clones alone and lacks a portion of them. The sample includes some 110,000 clones, about 93% seen only once; the top ten take 0.15% to 0.17%. The specimen was CD4+ or CD8+ T cells sorted from blood, collected in a trial of the OX40 agonist ivuxolimab. V is TRBV20-1 and J is TRBJ1-2; D is undetermined. The origin of this receptor is an adult with an advanced solid tumor such as melanoma, head and neck, liver or kidney cancer. The CDR3 reads CSAPLDYGYTF. The CDR3 nucleotides read TGCAGTGCCCCCCTCGACTATGGCTACACCTTC.